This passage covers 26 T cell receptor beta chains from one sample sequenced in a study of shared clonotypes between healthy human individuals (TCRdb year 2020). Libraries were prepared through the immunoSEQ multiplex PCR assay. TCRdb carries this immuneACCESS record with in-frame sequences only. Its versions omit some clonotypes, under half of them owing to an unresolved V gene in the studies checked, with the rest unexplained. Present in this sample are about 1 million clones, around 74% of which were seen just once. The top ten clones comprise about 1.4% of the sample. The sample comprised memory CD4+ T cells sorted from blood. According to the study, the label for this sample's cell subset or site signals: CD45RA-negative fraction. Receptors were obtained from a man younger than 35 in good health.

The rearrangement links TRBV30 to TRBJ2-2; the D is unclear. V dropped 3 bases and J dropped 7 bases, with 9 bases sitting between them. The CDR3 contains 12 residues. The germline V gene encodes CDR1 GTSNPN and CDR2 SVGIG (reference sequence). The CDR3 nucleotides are TGTGCCTGGAGATCTTTAGGCGGGGAGCTGTTTTTT. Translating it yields CAWRSLGGELFF.

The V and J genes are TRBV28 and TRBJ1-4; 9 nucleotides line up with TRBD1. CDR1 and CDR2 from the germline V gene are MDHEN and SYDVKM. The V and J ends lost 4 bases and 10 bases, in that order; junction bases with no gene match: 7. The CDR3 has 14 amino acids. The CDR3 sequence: CASSSLTTGGKLFF. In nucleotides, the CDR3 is TGTGCCAGCAGTTCTCTCACGACAGGGGGAAAACTGTTTTTT. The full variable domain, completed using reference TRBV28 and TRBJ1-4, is DVKVTQSSRYLVKRTGEKVFLECVQDMDHENMFWYRQDPGLGLRLIYFSYDVKMKEKGDIPEGYSVSREKKERFSLILESASTNQTSMYLCASSSLTTGGKLFFGSGTQLSVL.

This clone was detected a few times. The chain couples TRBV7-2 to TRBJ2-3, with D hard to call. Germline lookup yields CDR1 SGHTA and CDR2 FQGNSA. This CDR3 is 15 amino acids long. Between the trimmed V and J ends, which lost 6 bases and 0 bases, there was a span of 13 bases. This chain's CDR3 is CASSPQSTSTDTQYF. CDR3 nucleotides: TGTGCCAGCAGTCCCCAGTCGACTAGCACAGATACGCAGTATTTT.

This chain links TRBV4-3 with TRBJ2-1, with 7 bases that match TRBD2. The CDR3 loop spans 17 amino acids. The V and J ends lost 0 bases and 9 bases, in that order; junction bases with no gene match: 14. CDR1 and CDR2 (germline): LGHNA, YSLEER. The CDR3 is CASSQDAKTGGHTEQFF. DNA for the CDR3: TGCGCCAGCAGCCAAGATGCGAAAACGGGAGGCCATACTGAGCAGTTCTTC.

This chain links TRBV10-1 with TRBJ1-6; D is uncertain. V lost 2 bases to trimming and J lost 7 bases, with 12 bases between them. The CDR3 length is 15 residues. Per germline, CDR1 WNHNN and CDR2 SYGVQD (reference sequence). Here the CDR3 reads CASSEGSSGNSPLHF. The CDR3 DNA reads TGCGCCAGCAGTGAGGGATCCTCGGGGAATTCACCCCTCCACTTT.

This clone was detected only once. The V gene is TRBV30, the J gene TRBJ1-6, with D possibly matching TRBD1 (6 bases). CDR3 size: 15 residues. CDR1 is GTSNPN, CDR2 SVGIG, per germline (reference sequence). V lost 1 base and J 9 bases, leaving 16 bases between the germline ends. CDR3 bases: TGTGCCTGGAGTGCAGCGAGGGGGGCAGGTTCACCCCTCCACTTT. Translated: CAWSAARGAGSPLHF.

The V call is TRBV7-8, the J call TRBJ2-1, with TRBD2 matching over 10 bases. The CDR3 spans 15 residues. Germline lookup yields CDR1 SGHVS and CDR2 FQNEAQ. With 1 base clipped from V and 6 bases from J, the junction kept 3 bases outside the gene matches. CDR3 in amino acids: CASSLVVAGGNEQFF. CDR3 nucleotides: TGTGCCAGCAGCTTAGTCGTAGCGGGGGGCAATGAGCAGTTCTTC.

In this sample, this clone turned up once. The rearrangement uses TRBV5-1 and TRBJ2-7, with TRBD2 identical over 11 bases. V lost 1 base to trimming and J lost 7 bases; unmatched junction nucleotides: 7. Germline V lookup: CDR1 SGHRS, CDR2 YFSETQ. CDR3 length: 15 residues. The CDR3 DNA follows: TGCGCCAGCAGCTTGACACTAGCGGGAGCGGGTGAGCAGTACTTC. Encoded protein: CASSLTLAGAGEQYF.

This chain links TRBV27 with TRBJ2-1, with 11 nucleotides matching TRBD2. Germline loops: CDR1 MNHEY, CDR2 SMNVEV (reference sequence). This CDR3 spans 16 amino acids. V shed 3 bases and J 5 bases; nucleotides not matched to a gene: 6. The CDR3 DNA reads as TGTGCCAGCAGTTTGAGCGGGACTAGCGGAAACAATGAGCAGTTCTTC. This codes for CASSLSGTSGNNEQFF.

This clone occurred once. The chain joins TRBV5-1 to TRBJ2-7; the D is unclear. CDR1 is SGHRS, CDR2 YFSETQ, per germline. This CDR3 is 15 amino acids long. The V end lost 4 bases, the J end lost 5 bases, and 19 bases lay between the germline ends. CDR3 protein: CASSPGNTWADEQYF. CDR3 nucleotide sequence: TGCGCCAGCAGCCCTGGTAACACTTGGGCCGACGAGCAGTACTTC.

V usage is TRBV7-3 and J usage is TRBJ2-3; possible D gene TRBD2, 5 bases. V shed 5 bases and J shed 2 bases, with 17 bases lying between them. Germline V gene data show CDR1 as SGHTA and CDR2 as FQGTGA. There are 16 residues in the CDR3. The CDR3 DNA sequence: TGTGCCAGCAGCCCTCGACTGGCGACTAACACAGATACGCAGTATTTT. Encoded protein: CASSPRLATNTDTQYF.

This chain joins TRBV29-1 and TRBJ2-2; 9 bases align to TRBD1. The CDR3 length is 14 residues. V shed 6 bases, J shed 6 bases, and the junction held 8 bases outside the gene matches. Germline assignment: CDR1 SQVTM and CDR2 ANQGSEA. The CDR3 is CSVGRDRDSGELFF. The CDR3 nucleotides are TGCAGCGTGGGCAGGGACAGGGATTCCGGGGAGCTGTTTTTT.

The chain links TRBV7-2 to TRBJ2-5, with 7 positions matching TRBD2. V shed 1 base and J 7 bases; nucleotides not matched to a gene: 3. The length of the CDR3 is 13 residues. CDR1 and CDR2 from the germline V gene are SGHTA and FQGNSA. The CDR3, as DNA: TGTGCCAGCAGCTTAGTTCCGGGGGGGACCCAGTACTTC. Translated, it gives CASSLVPGGTQYF.

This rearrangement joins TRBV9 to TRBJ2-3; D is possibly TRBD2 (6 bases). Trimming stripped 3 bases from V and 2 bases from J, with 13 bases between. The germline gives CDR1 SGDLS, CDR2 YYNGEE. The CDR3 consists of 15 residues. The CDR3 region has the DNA TGTGCCAGCAGCGCGGAGGAGGGACTCACAGATACGCAGTATTTT. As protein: CASSAEEGLTDTQYF.

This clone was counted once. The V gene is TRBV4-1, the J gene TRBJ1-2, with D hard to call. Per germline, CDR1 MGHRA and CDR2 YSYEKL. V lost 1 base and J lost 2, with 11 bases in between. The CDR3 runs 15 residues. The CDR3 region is CASSQGHIDNYGYTF. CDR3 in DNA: TGCGCCAGCAGCCAAGGACATATTGACAACTATGGCTACACCTTC.

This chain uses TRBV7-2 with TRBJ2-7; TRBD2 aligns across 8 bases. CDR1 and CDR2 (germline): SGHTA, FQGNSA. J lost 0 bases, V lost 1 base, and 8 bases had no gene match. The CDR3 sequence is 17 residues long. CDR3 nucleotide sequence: TGTGCCAGCAGCTTAGGGCTAGCGGGTCTGAGCTCCTACGAGCAGTACTTC. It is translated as CASSLGLAGLSSYEQYF.

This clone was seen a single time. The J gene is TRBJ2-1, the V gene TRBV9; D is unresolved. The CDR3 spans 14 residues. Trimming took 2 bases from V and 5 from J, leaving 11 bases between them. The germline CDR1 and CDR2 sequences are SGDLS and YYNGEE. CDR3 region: CASSVGPGNNEQFF. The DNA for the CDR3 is TGTGCCAGCAGCGTTGGCCCTGGGAACAATGAGCAGTTCTTC.

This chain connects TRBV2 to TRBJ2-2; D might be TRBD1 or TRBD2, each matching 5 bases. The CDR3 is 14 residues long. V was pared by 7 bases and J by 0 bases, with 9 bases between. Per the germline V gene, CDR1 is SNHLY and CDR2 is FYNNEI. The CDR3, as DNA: TGTGCCAGCACGGGACGATCGAACACCGGGGAGCTGTTTTTT. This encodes CASTGRSNTGELFF.

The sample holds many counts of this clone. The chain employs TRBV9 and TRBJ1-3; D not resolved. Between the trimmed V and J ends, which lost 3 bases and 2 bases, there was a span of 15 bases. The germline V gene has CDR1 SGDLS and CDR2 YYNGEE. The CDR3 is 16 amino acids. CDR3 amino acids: CASSAPGLGTGNTIYF. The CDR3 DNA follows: TGTGCCAGCAGCGCCCCGGGGTTAGGGACTGGAAACACCATATATTTT.

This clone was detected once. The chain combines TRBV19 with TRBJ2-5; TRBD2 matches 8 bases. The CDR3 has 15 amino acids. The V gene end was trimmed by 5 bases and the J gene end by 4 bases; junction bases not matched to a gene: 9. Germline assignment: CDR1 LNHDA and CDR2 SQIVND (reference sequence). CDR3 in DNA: TGTGCCAGTAGTCTCGGGACGGGAGGGGCAGAGACCCAGTACTTC. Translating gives CASSLGTGGAETQYF.

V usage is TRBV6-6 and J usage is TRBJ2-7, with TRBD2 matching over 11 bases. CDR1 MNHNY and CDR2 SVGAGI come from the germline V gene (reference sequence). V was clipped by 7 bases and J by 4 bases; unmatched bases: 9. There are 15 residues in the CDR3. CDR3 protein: CASKISGGARYEQYF. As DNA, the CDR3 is TGTGCCAGCAAAATTAGCGGGGGGGCCAGGTACGAGCAGTACTTC.

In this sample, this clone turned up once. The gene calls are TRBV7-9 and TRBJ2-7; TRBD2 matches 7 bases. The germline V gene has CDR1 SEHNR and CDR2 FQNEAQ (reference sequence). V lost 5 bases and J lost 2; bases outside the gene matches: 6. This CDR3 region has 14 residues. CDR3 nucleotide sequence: TGTGCCAGCAGCGTAAGCGGGGCCACCTACGAGCAGTACTTC. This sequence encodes CASSVSGATYEQYF.

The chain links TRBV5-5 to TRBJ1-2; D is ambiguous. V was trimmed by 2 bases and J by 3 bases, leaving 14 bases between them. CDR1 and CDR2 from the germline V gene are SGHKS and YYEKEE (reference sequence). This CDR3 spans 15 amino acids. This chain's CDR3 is CASSLHSPSHYGYTF. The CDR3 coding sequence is TGTGCCAGCAGCTTACACAGCCCGAGCCACTATGGCTACACCTTC. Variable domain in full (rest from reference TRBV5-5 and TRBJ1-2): DAGVTQSPTHLIKTRGQQVTLRCSPISGHKSVSWYQQVLGQGPQFIFQYYEKEERGRGNFPDRFSARQFPNYSSELNVNALLLGDSALYLCASSLHSPSHYGYTFGSGTRLTVV.

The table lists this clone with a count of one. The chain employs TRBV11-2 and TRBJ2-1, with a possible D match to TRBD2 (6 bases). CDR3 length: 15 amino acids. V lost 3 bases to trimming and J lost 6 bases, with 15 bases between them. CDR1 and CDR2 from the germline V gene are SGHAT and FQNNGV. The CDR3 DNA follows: TGTGCCAGCAGCTTTATTTTAACCGGGAGCAATGAGCAGTTCTTC. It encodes CASSFILTGSNEQFF.

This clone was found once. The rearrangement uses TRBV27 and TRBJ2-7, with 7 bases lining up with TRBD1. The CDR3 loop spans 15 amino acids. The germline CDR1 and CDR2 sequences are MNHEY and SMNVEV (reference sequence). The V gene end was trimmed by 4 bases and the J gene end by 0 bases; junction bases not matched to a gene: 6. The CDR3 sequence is CASSSSGTDSYEQYF. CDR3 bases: TGTGCCAGCAGTTCCTCCGGGACAGACTCCTACGAGCAGTACTTC.

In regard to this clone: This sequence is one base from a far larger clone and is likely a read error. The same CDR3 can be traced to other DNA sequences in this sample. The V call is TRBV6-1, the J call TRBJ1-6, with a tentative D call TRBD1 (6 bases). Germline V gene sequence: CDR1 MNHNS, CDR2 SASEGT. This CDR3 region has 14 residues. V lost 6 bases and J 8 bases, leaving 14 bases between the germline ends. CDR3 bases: TGTGCCAGCAGCGATAGGCAGGGGTATTCACCCCTCCACTTT. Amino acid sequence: CASSDRQGYSPLHF.